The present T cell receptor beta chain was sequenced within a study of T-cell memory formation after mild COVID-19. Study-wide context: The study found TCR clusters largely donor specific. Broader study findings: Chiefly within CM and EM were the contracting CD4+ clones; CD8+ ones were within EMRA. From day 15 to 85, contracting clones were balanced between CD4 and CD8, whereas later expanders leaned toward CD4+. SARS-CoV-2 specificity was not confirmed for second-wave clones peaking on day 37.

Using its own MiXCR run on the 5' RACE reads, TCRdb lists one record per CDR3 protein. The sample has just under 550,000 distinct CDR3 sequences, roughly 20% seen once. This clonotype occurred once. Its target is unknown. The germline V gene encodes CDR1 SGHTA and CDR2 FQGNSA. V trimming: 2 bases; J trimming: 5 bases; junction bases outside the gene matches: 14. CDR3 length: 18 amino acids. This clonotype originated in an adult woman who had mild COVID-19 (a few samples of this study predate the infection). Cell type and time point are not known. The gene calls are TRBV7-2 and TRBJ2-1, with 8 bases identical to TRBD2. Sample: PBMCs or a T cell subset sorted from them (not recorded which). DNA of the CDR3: TGTGCCAGCAGCTTATCTTGGTTGTCGGGGACTAGTAACAATGAGCAGTTCTTC. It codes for CASSLSWLSGTSNNEQFF.